This T cell receptor (beta chain) is drawn from a study of graft-versus-host responses after intestinal transplantation. For the study at large: Uniformly, recipients were administered anti-thymocyte globulin induction with subsequent tacrolimus and steroids for 2 to 3 years.

As to this clone: What it binds is unknown.

Study results and limitations: In recipient marrow, GvH clones were found, and some appeared first in ileum or blood.

Libraries were prepared by immunoSEQ multiplex PCR; TCRdb keeps only in-frame clonotypes and omits some of them. The repertoire includes about 130,000 clones, approximately 90% of them detected once, and roughly 0.16% sits in the top ten. Germline V gene lookup returns CDR1 SNHLY and CDR2 FYNNEI. V was shortened by 4 bases and J by 5 bases, with 23 bases between the two germline ends. This CDR3 region has 17 residues. The source material was unstimulated CD4+ T cells sorted from spleen or lymph node cells, sampled before intestinal transplant. This sequence was found in a human donor who received an intestinal transplant. This chain connects TRBV2 to TRBJ2-5, with D perhaps given as TRBD1 or TRBD2 (5 bases each). The CDR3 region has the DNA TGTGCCAGCAGTGTGGGGGTGGGTAGACTGAGTGGGGAGACCCAGTACTTC. This gives the protein CASSVGVGRLSGETQYF.